The next 15 T cell receptor beta chains were all read from a single sample in a study of cytomegalovirus exposure and HLA in healthy donors. Sequencing used immunoSEQ multiplex PCR; TCRdb keeps in-frame clones, though not all of them. The sample has some 290,000 clones, approximately 85% seen once. Sequences were obtained from PBMCs. These TCRs come from a young man in good health and CMV-seronegative.

The chain is built from TRBV18 and TRBJ1-4; 7 nucleotides align to TRBD1. The CDR3 has 14 amino acids. The germline V gene has CDR1 KGHSH and CDR2 LQKENI. The ends lost 3 bases at V and 7 bases at J; junction bases unmatched: 5. CDR3 loop: CASSPTGVSEKLFF. Here the CDR3 DNA reads TGTGCCAGCTCACCTACAGGGGTGAGTGAAAAACTGTTTTTT.

This chain links TRBV5-6 with TRBJ2-7, with a possible D match to TRBD1 (5 bases). CDR1 is SGHDT and CDR2 is YYEEEE in the germline V gene. The V and J ends lost 0 bases and 1 base respectively, with 8 bases between them. The CDR3 length is 14 residues. CDR3 residues: CASSLGQGSYEQYF. The CDR3 nucleotides read TGTGCCAGCAGCTTGGGCCAGGGTTCCTACGAGCAGTACTTC.

The J gene is TRBJ1-2, the V gene TRBV27; 9 nucleotides align to TRBD1. Germline V gives CDR1 MNHEY, CDR2 SMNVEV (reference sequence). V dropped 5 bases and J dropped 8; count of bases not matched to a gene: 9. This CDR3 comprises 14 residues. In DNA, the CDR3 is TGTGCCAGCAGTCTCGGGGACAGGGCCGGGGGCTACACCTTC. Translating it yields CASSLGDRAGGYTF.

This chain joins TRBV6-5 and TRBJ1-3; 8 nucleotides agree with TRBD1. Germline V gene sequence: CDR1 MNHEY, CDR2 SVGAGI. Unmatched junction bases numbered 6, after V lost 7 bases and J lost 4 bases. The CDR3 loop spans 14 amino acids. CDR3 amino acids: CASIPRGRGNTIYF. CDR3 nucleotides: TGTGCCAGCATCCCCAGGGGGCGAGGAAACACCATATATTTT.

The chain couples TRBV7-9 to TRBJ2-1; TRBD1 aligns across 8 bases. CDR3 size: 17 residues. CDR1 SEHNR and CDR2 FQNEAQ come from the germline V gene (reference sequence). V lost 0 bases, J lost 8 bases, and 12 bases stayed unmatched. The CDR3 DNA follows: TGTGCCAGCAGCTTAGCGCCAGGACAGGGTAATGGCTATGAGCAGTTCTTC. Residues: CASSLAPGQGNGYEQFF.

This clone turned up a few times. This chain connects TRBV29-1 to TRBJ1-2; the match to TRBD1 covers 9 bases. This CDR3 spans 10 amino acids. V trimming: 7 bases; J trimming: 6 bases; junction bases outside the gene matches: 0. Germline CDR1 SQVTM, CDR2 ANQGSEA. CDR3 sequence: CSGQGDGYTF. The DNA for the CDR3 is TGCAGCGGACAGGGGGATGGCTACACCTTC.

This clone was counted a few times. V gene TRBV30 combines with J gene TRBJ1-3; unclear D gene. V was pared by 5 bases and J by 3 bases, with 11 bases between. CDR3 length: 13 amino acids. Germline-derived CDR1 and CDR2 are GTSNPN and SVGIG (reference sequence). The DNA for the CDR3 is TGTGCCTGGGGGCCCGTTATTGGAAACACCATATATTTT. Its protein is CAWGPVIGNTIYF.

The CDR3 nucleotides are TGTGCCAGCAGCTTACATCGGACTAGATTCGACAATGAGCAGTTCTTC. Amino acid sequence: CASSLHRTRFDNEQFF. V and J are TRBV7-8 and TRBJ2-1, with 7 bases aligning to TRBD2. CDR3 length equals 16 residues. The J segment lost 5 bases and the V segment lost 2 bases, leaving 9 bases of the junction unmatched. Looked up from germline, CDR1 is SGHVS and CDR2 is FQNEAQ.

This chain links TRBV2 with TRBJ2-5, with 12 nucleotides matching TRBD2. This CDR3 contains 17 residues. With 2 bases clipped from V and 4 bases from J, the junction kept 8 bases outside the gene matches. CDR1 is SNHLY and CDR2 is FYNNEI in the germline V gene. The CDR3 nucleotides read TGTGCCAGCAGTGAACTAGCGGGGGGGCCGGGATTAGAGACCCAGTACTTC. Translated, it gives CASSELAGGPGLETQYF.

V is TRBV30 and J is TRBJ2-3; TRBD2 matches 9 bases. CDR1 and CDR2 (germline): GTSNPN, SVGIG (reference sequence). J gave up 2 bases and V 2 bases, and 8 bases lay outside the gene matches. The CDR3 extends over 16 amino acids. The CDR3 spells CAWSLMTSGDTDTQYF. Here the CDR3 DNA reads TGTGCCTGGAGTTTGATGACTAGCGGAGACACAGATACGCAGTATTTT.

The CDR3 DNA sequence: TGTGCCTGGAGTCCCAATGATACGCAGTATTTT. Its translation is CAWSPNDTQYF. The gene calls are TRBV30 and TRBJ2-3; D remains unclear. The CDR3 runs 11 residues. The V end was cut by 2 bases, the J end by 6 bases, with 6 bases between. CDR1 is GTSNPN, CDR2 SVGIG, per germline (reference sequence).

The genes are TRBV25-1 and TRBJ2-1; D possibly corresponds to TRBD1 (5 bases). The CDR3 contains 16 residues. Germline V gives CDR1 MGHDK, CDR2 SYGVNS. Trimming cost V 3 bases and J 8 bases, with 20 bases left between them. CDR3 sequence (DNA): TGTGCCAGCAGTGACCTCGACAGTCCGAGAAACTATGAGCAGTTCTTC. This translates into CASSDLDSPRNYEQFF.

CDR3 nucleotides: TGTGCCAGCAGTATACTCATGAACACTGAAGCTTTCTTT. Translation gives CASSILMNTEAFF. This rearrangement joins TRBV7-8 to TRBJ1-1; D remains unclear. V was trimmed by 6 bases and J by 0 bases, leaving 8 bases between them. The germline CDR1 and CDR2 sequences are SGHVS and FQNEAQ. This CDR3 spans 13 amino acids.

The chain couples TRBV6-5 to TRBJ1-6; D gene unclear. Trimming shortened V by 0 bases and J by 7 bases, and 10 bases separated the two germline ends. CDR1 is MNHEY, CDR2 SVGAGI, per germline. CDR3 length: 15 amino acids. Here the CDR3 DNA reads TGTGCCAGCAGTTACTCGAAGAACAGCAATTCACCCCTCCACTTT. This codes for CASSYSKNSNSPLHF.

The chain has TRBV4-1 and TRBJ2-5; 7 positions match TRBD2. V gave up 5 bases and J gave up 5 bases; unmatched junction bases: 2. This CDR3 spans 12 amino acids. The germline gives CDR1 MGHRA, CDR2 YSYEKL. DNA for the CDR3: TGCGCCAGCAGCGGGGGAGGGGAGACCCAGTACTTC. As protein: CASSGGGETQYF.